This is a list of T cell receptor beta chains from one sample in a study of shared clonotypes between healthy human individuals. Measured with immunoSEQ multiplex PCR; TCRdb has only the in-frame clones, and not every one. Here the sample spans roughly 2.2 million clones, less than 95% being singletons. Sequencing used naive CD4+ T cells from PBMCs. The source of these receptors is a man in his late teens or twenties in good health. Some clones in this sample may be carry-over from other donors' samples. Both conserved end residues are part of each CDR3. Fields, in order: CDR3 protein, CDR3 DNA, clone size, V gene, J gene, D gene. The D gene is left open where the match is weak. The size entry is marked missing in some rows and otherwise reads once, few, many or a size class.

CDR3: CASSLRDRTSGANVLTF
DNA: TGTGCCAGCAGCTTAAGGGACAGGACCTCTGGGGCCAACGTCCTGACTTTC
size: NA
V: TRBV7-8
J: TRBJ2-6
D: TRBD1

CDR3: CASSVLSNTDTQYF
DNA: TGTGCCAGCAGCGTCCTAAGTAACACAGATACGCAGTATTTT
size: NA
V: TRBV9
J: TRBJ2-3
D: NA

CDR3: CASSIAPMRTGDTQYF
DNA: TGTGCCAGCAGCATAGCTCCTATGCGTACGGGAGATACGCAGTATTTT
size: NA
V: TRBV7-2
J: TRBJ2-3
D: NA

CDR3: CASSLFGAQGQPQHF
DNA: TGTGCCAGCAGCTTGTTCGGGGCGCAAGGTCAGCCCCAGCATTTT
size: once
V: TRBV5-4
J: TRBJ1-5
D: NA

CDR3: CASSLILGWNEKLFF
DNA: TGTGCCAGCAGCTTAATCCTCGGGTGGAATGAAAAACTGTTTTTT
size: NA
V: TRBV7-2
J: TRBJ1-4
D: NA

CDR3: CASSLAPALNTEAFF
DNA: TGCGCCAGCAGCTTGGCCCCGGCCCTGAACACTGAAGCTTTCTTT
size: NA
V: TRBV5-1
J: TRBJ1-1
D: NA

CDR3: CASSPVPASSYEQYF
DNA: TGTGCCAGCTCACCGGTTCCGGCCAGTTCCTACGAGCAGTACTTC
size: NA
V: TRBV18
J: TRBJ2-7
D: NA

CDR3: CASSTRDSSKAQYF
DNA: TGTGCCAGCAGCACCCGGGATTCCTCAAAGGCGCAGTACTTC
size: NA
V: TRBV7-8
J: TRBJ2-7
D: NA

CDR3: CASSGRARGYGYTF
DNA: TGTGCCAGCAGTGGTCGGGCCCGCGGCTATGGCTACACCTTC
size: NA
V: TRBV28
J: TRBJ1-2
D: NA

CDR3: CASSIDRGNSEQYF
DNA: TGTGCCAGTAGTATCGACAGGGGAAATTCCGAGCAGTACTTC
size: NA
V: TRBV19
J: TRBJ2-7
D: TRBD1

CDR3: CSVEGLAKNIQYF
DNA: TGCAGCGTTGAAGGCCTAGCCAAAAACATTCAGTACTTC
size: NA
V: TRBV29-1
J: TRBJ2-4
D: NA

CDR3: CAISESGGQGPYEQYF
DNA: TGTGCCATCAGTGAGTCGGGGGGACAGGGCCCCTACGAGCAGTACTTC
size: NA
V: TRBV10-3
J: TRBJ2-7
D: TRBD1

CDR3: CASSQDSETTQYF
DNA: TGCGCCAGCAGCCAAGATTCGGAAACTACGCAGTATTTT
size: NA
V: TRBV4-3
J: TRBJ2-3
D: NA

CDR3: CASSFRSNTWGYNEQFF
DNA: TGTGCCAGCAGTTTCCGATCGAACACGTGGGGCTACAATGAGCAGTTCTTC
size: NA
V: TRBV27
J: TRBJ2-1
D: NA

CDR3: CASSTRRADEQFF
DNA: TGTGCCAGCAGCACTCGGCGGGCGGATGAGCAGTTCTTC
size: NA
V: TRBV7-2
J: TRBJ2-1
D: NA

CDR3: CASSPLIPTQGKLFF
DNA: TGTGCCAGCTCACCTCTTATTCCAACTCAGGGGAAACTGTTTTTT
size: NA
V: TRBV18
J: TRBJ1-4
D: NA

CDR3: CASSFDRVGTQYF
DNA: TGTGCCAGCAGTTTCGACAGAGTCGGGACCCAGTACTTC
size: NA
V: TRBV28
J: TRBJ2-5
D: NA

CDR3: CASSSPGTEAFF
DNA: TGTGCCAGCAGCTCACCGGGCACTGAAGCTTTCTTT
size: NA
V: TRBV5-4
J: TRBJ1-1
D: NA

CDR3: CSVARPLTDTQYF
DNA: TGCAGCGTTGCAAGGCCCCTAACAGATACGCAGTATTTT
size: NA
V: TRBV29-1
J: TRBJ2-3
D: NA

CDR3: CASSDPGREGTAEQFF
DNA: TGTGCCAGCAGTGACCCAGGACGGGAGGGGACGGCTGAGCAGTTCTTC
size: NA
V: TRBV2
J: TRBJ2-1
D: TRBD2

CDR3: CASSKEGFRCELNEKLFF
DNA: TGTGCCAGCAGCAAAGAAGGGTTCAGATGCGAGCTTAATGAAAAACTGTTTTTT
size: NA
V: TRBV21-1
J: TRBJ1-4
D: NA

CDR3: CASSVGTGFTGELFF
DNA: TGTGCCAGCAGTGTTGGGACAGGATTCACCGGGGAGCTGTTTTTT
size: NA
V: TRBV6-1
J: TRBJ2-2
D: TRBD1

CDR3: CASSAGQPGSEQFF
DNA: TGTGCCAGCAGTGCTGGACAACCGGGGAGTGAGCAGTTCTTC
size: NA
V: TRBV2
J: TRBJ2-1
D: NA

CDR3: CASSLAGVSYEQYF
DNA: TGCGCCAGCAGCCTGGCGGGTGTCTCCTACGAGCAGTACTTC
size: once
V: TRBV5-1
J: TRBJ2-7
D: NA

CDR3: CASSTGQSGANVLTF
DNA: TGTGCCAGCAGTACAGGGCAATCTGGGGCCAACGTCCTGACTTTC
size: NA
V: TRBV27
J: TRBJ2-6
D: NA

CDR3: CASSLVPLSRAASGSSEQFF
DNA: TGTGCCAGCAGCTTAGTTCCTTTATCCAGGGCAGCTAGCGGGAGTAGTGAGCAGTTCTTC
size: NA
V: TRBV7-7
J: TRBJ2-1
D: TRBD2

CDR3: CAWSGPAGRNTEAFF
DNA: TGTGCCTGGAGCGGCCCGGCAGGGCGGAACACTGAAGCTTTCTTT
size: NA
V: TRBV30
J: TRBJ1-1
D: NA

CDR3: CAIAGGQETQYF
DNA: TGTGCCATAGCCGGGGGACAAGAGACCCAGTACTTC
size: NA
V: TRBV10-3
J: TRBJ2-5
D: NA

CDR3: CASSQDRSANYGYTF
DNA: TGTGCCAGCAGCCAAGATCGGTCCGCTAACTATGGCTACACCTTC
size: once
V: TRBV14
J: TRBJ1-2
D: NA

CDR3: CASRSGRDRGTMANTF
DNA: TGTGCCAGCAGATCGGGGCGGGACAGGGGAACTATGGCTAACACCTTC
size: NA
V: TRBV28
J: TRBJ1-2
D: TRBD1

CDR3: CASSYWDRGDYGYTF
DNA: TGTGCCAGCAGTTACTGGGACAGGGGGGACTATGGCTACACCTTC
size: once
V: TRBV6-5
J: TRBJ1-2
D: TRBD1

CDR3: CASSLRERYEQYF
DNA: TGTGCCAGCAGCCTTCGCGAGCGCTACGAGCAGTACTTC
size: NA
V: TRBV27
J: TRBJ2-7
D: NA

CDR3: CASSFGGSAGELFF
DNA: TGTGCCAGCAGCTTCGGGGGGTCCGCCGGGGAGCTGTTTTTT
size: NA
V: TRBV5-5
J: TRBJ2-2
D: TRBD2

CDR3: CAWSERGNQPQHF
DNA: TGTGCCTGGAGCGAGAGGGGGAATCAGCCCCAGCATTTT
size: NA
V: TRBV30
J: TRBJ1-5
D: NA

CDR3: CASSVGLAGVADTQYF
DNA: TGTGCCAGCAGCGTAGGGTTAGCGGGAGTAGCGGATACGCAGTATTTT
size: NA
V: TRBV9
J: TRBJ2-3
D: TRBD2

CDR3: CASSSWTSGPTDTQYF
DNA: TGTGCCAGCAGCTCCTGGACTAGCGGGCCCACAGATACGCAGTATTTT
size: NA
V: TRBV13
J: TRBJ2-3
D: TRBD2

CDR3: CASSTGLAGGAYEQYF
DNA: TGTGCCAGCAGCACCGGACTAGCGGGAGGGGCCTACGAGCAGTACTTC
size: NA
V: TRBV7-8
J: TRBJ2-7
D: TRBD2

CDR3: CATGDTQYF
DNA: TGCGCAACCGGCGATACGCAGTATTTT
size: NA
V: TRBV20-1
J: TRBJ2-3
D: NA

CDR3: CSAQGLAGSYEQYF
DNA: TGCAGCGCCCAGGGACTAGCGGGGTCCTACGAGCAGTACTTC
size: few
V: TRBV29-1
J: TRBJ2-7
D: TRBD2

CDR3: CASSQGLGETQYF
DNA: TGTGCCAGCAGCCAAGGTCTTGGAGAGACCCAGTACTTC
size: NA
V: TRBV14
J: TRBJ2-5
D: NA

CDR3: CASSWGQGGGETQYF
DNA: TGTGCCAGCAGCTGGGGACAGGGCGGTGGGGAGACCCAGTACTTC
size: NA
V: TRBV7-6
J: TRBJ2-5
D: TRBD1

CDR3: CASSRTRGTEAFF
DNA: TGTGCCAGCAGCCGCACACGGGGCACTGAAGCTTTCTTT
size: once
V: TRBV5-8
J: TRBJ1-1
D: NA

CDR3: CAWTWVHTEAFF
DNA: TGTGCCTGGACGTGGGTACACACTGAAGCTTTCTTT
size: NA
V: TRBV30
J: TRBJ1-1
D: NA

CDR3: CASREGWQGMFF
DNA: TGTGCCAGCAGGGAAGGGTGGCAGGGAATGTTCTTC
size: NA
V: TRBV6-1
J: TRBJ2-1
D: NA

CDR3: CASSLGQSGRPGETQYF
DNA: TGCGCCAGCAGCTTGGGACAGTCGGGGCGGCCGGGCGAGACCCAGTACTTC
size: NA
V: TRBV5-1
J: TRBJ2-5
D: NA

CDR3: CASSLPGLGSLGGYTF
DNA: TGCGCCAGCAGCTTGCCCGGGTTGGGGTCCCTAGGAGGCTACACCTTC
size: NA
V: TRBV5-1
J: TRBJ1-2
D: NA

CDR3: CSPQGNEQFF
DNA: TGCAGTCCCCAAGGCAATGAGCAGTTCTTC
size: NA
V: TRBV20-1
J: TRBJ2-1
D: NA

CDR3: CASSKQGGGTEAFF
DNA: TGTGCCAGCAGCAAACAGGGCGGAGGCACTGAAGCTTTCTTT
size: NA
V: TRBV7-3
J: TRBJ1-1
D: NA